The T cell receptor (beta chain) under discussion was sequenced for a study of cytomegalovirus exposure and HLA in healthy donors. Points from the study as a whole: Later analysis identified 16,000 or so TCR beta sequences associated with HLA alleles, using a false discovery rate threshold of 0.05. TCR beta V- and J-gene trimming, according to a later analysis, was linked to a missense DCLRE1C variant.

A multiplex PCR was run with 60 Vbeta primers and 13 Jbeta primers. The protocol was immunoSEQ multiplex PCR, while the TCRdb copy is restricted to in-frame clones and leaves out a portion. The repertoire consists of 180,000 or so clones, with approximately 72% occurring once and the leading ten covering about 2.5%. As to this clone: Its antigen is unidentified.

Sequencing was carried out using PBMCs. The sequence was obtained from a human donor in good health.

The CDR3 reads CASARGGAYNEQFF. The CDR3 coding sequence is TGTGCCAGCGCTCGCGGGGGGGCCTACAATGAGCAGTTCTTC. V usage is TRBV6-1 and J usage is TRBJ2-1; 9 bases match TRBD2. V shed 8 bases and J 2 bases; nucleotides not matched to a gene: 4. The CDR3 totals 14 residues. Germline-derived CDR1 and CDR2 are MNHNS and SASEGT.